Listed here are 29 T cell receptor beta chains from one sample, sequenced in a study of CD8 T cells in ankylosing spondylitis. Their specific antigens are unknown. Findings and caveats of the study: Typical of ankylosing spondylitis blood, it appeared, was a TCR beta motif of eight highly homologous variants.

Each CDR3 protein gets one entry after TCRdb re-called the 5' RACE reads with MiXCR. Of almost 400,000 distinct CDR3 sequences detected, around 22% appear once; the ten largest clones hold about a sixth. The sequencing sample was made of blood, either unsorted or a sorted T cell fraction (not recorded which). These receptors were collected from a male donor with ankylosing spondylitis.

Only a few counts were recorded for this clonotype. This chain joins TRBV3-1 and TRBJ2-1, with 10 bases aligning to TRBD2. J lost 7 bases, V lost 1 base, and 10 bases had no gene match. CDR3 length: 17 amino acids. Germline-derived CDR1 and CDR2 are LGHDT and YNNKEL (reference sequence). DNA for the CDR3: TGTGCCAGCAGCCAAGCTAGCGGGAGAATTAGAGGGAATGAGCAGTTCTTC. Translation: CASSQASGRIRGNEQFF.

The chain combines TRBV3-1 with TRBJ1-5, with unresolved D. Germline lookup yields CDR1 LGHDT and CDR2 YNNKEL (reference sequence). The V end was cut by 4 bases, the J end by 1 base, with 8 bases between. This CDR3 region has 14 residues. The CDR3 coding sequence is TGTGCCAGCAGCCGCGGGGAGAGCAATCAGCCCCAGCATTTT. This translates into CASSRGESNQPQHF.

This clonotype was seen once. The chain is built from TRBV21-1 and TRBJ2-1; the D segment call TRBD2 is taken from the table without a DNA check. TRBV21-1 is a pseudogene. This CDR3 contains 19 residues. The CDR3 nucleotides read TGTGCCAGCAGCAAGCTCTCGGCTTTAGCGGGAGACCCCTACAATGAGCAGTTCTTC. Translation: CASSKLSALAGDPYNEQFF.

The sample holds a few counts of this clonotype. The J gene is TRBJ1-6, the V gene TRBV12-3 or TRBV12-4; no clear D. V was clipped by 3 bases and J by 9 bases, with 6 bases between them. This CDR3 comprises 12 residues. The CDR3 spells CASSFRVSPLHF. The CDR3 nucleotides are TGTGCCAGCAGTTTTCGTGTTTCACCCCTCCACTTT.

This clonotype occurred many times. V usage is TRBV7-2 and J usage is TRBJ2-7; D is unresolved. Trimming shortened V by 5 bases and J by 10 bases, and 21 bases separated the two germline ends. Germline CDR1 reads SGHTA; CDR2 reads FQGNSA. CDR3 length: 14 amino acids. The CDR3 sequence: CASSISAKGTPQYF. CDR3 sequence (DNA): TGTGCCAGCAGCATCTCGGCCAAGGGTACTCCTCAGTACTTC.

This clonotype has just a few counts. The chain recombines TRBV7-3 with TRBJ1-1; the match to TRBD1 covers 8 bases. The germline V gene encodes CDR1 SGHTA and CDR2 FQGTGA. The CDR3 is 13 residues long. J gave up 8 bases and V 4 bases, and 6 bases lay outside the gene matches. The DNA for the CDR3 is TGTGCCAGCAGCTCGACAGGGGTAGAGGAAGCTTTCTTT. Encoded protein: CASSSTGVEEAFF.

This chain links TRBV27 with TRBJ2-3; 8 positions agree with TRBD2. V lost 3 bases to trimming and J lost 5 bases; unmatched junction nucleotides: 7. Germline assignment: CDR1 MNHEY and CDR2 SMNVEV (reference sequence). This CDR3 contains 15 residues. The CDR3 sequence: CASSFQSLAGDTQYF. The CDR3 DNA reads TGTGCCAGCAGTTTTCAGAGTCTAGCGGGAGATACGCAGTATTTT.

For the CDR3, the DNA is TGTGCCAGCAGCTTAGAAGCGGGAACGACCGGGGAGCTGTTTTTT. Protein: CASSLEAGTTGELFF. J is TRBJ2-2 and V is TRBV7-2, with 7 positions matching TRBD2. The CDR3 contains 15 residues. V lost 1 base and J lost 5; bases outside the gene matches: 4. Germline-derived CDR1 and CDR2 are SGHTA and FQGNSA.

This clonotype was observed a handful of times. This sequence joins TRBV25-1 and TRBJ2-5, with D uncertain. Looked up from germline, CDR1 is MGHDK and CDR2 is SYGVNS. This CDR3 is built from 14 residues. V was pared by 1 base and J by 5 bases, with 11 bases between. The CDR3 DNA reads TGTGCCAGCAGTGAATTTAGAGCTGAGGAGACCCAGTACTTC. Its translation: CASSEFRAEETQYF.

At least ten counts were recorded for this clonotype. As DNA, the CDR3 is TGTGCCAGCAGCCACAACAGGAGGAGCAATCAGCCCCAGCATTTT. It yields the protein CASSHNRRSNQPQHF. The J gene is TRBJ1-5, the V gene TRBV12-3 or TRBV12-4; possible D gene TRBD1, 5 bases. With 6 bases removed from V and 1 base from J, the gap between germline ends came to 13 bases. This CDR3 is built from 15 residues.

This clonotype appeared a few times. The chain combines TRBV6-1 with TRBJ1-6, with TRBD1 matching over 12 bases. CDR1 is MNHNS, CDR2 SASEGT, per germline. The CDR3 covers 14 residues. V was clipped by 10 bases and J by 10 bases; unmatched bases: 8. The chain's CDR3 is CATQGQGARSPLHF. CDR3 bases: TGTGCCACCCAGGGACAGGGGGCTCGGTCACCCCTCCACTTT.

This chain uses TRBV7-9 with TRBJ2-3; the D gene is possibly TRBD2 (5 bases). Per germline, CDR1 SEHNR and CDR2 FQNEAQ (reference sequence). The CDR3 is 13 amino acids. V lost 11 bases and J 2 bases, leaving 14 bases between the germline ends. As DNA, the CDR3 is TGTGCCGCGTCCAGCGGAAACACAGATACGCAGTATTTT. Its translation is CAASSGNTDTQYF. Full variable domain (outside the CDR3, taken from reference TRBV7-9 and TRBJ2-3): DTGVSQNPRHKITKRGQNVTFRCDPISEHNRLYWYRQTLGQGPEFLTYFQNEAQLEKSRLLSDRFSAERPKGSFSTLEIQRTEQGDSAMYLCAASSGNTDTQYFGPGTRLTVL.

This clonotype was seen a few times. The chain joins TRBV5-1 to TRBJ2-7, with 10 bases that match TRBD1. The V gene end was trimmed by 3 bases and the J gene end by 4 bases; junction bases not matched to a gene: 4. The CDR3 length is 14 residues. The V gene's germline CDR1 is SGHRS and CDR2 YFSETQ. Written as DNA, the CDR3 is TGCGCCAGCAGCTGGGGGACAGGGGAATACGAGCAGTACTTC. Translation gives CASSWGTGEYEQYF.

The rearrangement links TRBV6-5 to TRBJ1-6, with 9 bases lining up with TRBD1. CDR1 is MNHEY, CDR2 SVGAGI, per germline. CDR3 size: 16 residues. Trimming at V came to 0 bases and at J to 7 bases, leaving 4 bases not matched to a gene. The chain's CDR3 is CASSYSPGQGNSPLHF. In nucleotides, the CDR3 is TGTGCCAGCAGTTACTCCCCGGGACAGGGAAATTCACCCCTCCACTTT.

This sequence joins TRBV20-1 and TRBJ1-3; no reliable D call. Trimming took off 2 bases at V and 4 bases at J, with 9 bases between the two ends. The CDR3 is 13 amino acids. The V gene's germline CDR1 is DFQATT and CDR2 SNEGSKA (reference sequence). CDR3 in DNA: TGCAGTGCTAGACGGGCGGTCGGAAACACCATATATTTT. Protein sequence: CSARRAVGNTIYF.

The V call is TRBV4-1, the J call TRBJ2-5; a weak D match, TRBD1 (6 bases). Germline CDR1 and CDR2: MGHRA and YSYEKL. Trimming shortened V by 5 bases and J by 7 bases, and 11 bases separated the two germline ends. The length of the CDR3 is 12 residues. CDR3 bases: TGCGCCAGCAGCTCACAACAGGGGACCCAGTACTTC. Protein product: CASSSQQGTQYF.

This chain connects TRBV7-2 to TRBJ2-3, with D maybe TRBD2 (6 bases). Germline assignment: CDR1 SGHTA and CDR2 FQGNSA. Trimming took 4 bases from V and 6 from J, leaving 11 bases between them. This CDR3 has 13 residues. The CDR3 coding sequence is TGTGCCAGCAGCTGGTCTGGGGGGGATACGCAGTATTTT. Translation: CASSWSGGDTQYF.

This clonotype was counted a few times. The CDR3: CASGDRADGYTF. CDR3 DNA sequence: TGTGCCAGTGGGGACAGGGCTGACGGCTACACCTTC. This chain connects TRBV19 to TRBJ1-2, with 9 bases matching TRBD1. The CDR3 loop spans 12 amino acids. The J segment lost 8 bases and the V segment lost 8 bases, leaving 6 bases of the junction unmatched. Germline loops: CDR1 LNHDA, CDR2 SQIVND (reference sequence).

This clonotype was recorded a few times. The V and J genes are TRBV20-1 and TRBJ2-3; D is possibly TRBD2 (6 bases). The CDR3 spans 16 residues. V gave up 1 base and J gave up 4 bases, with 18 bases separating them. Germline assignment: CDR1 DFQATT and CDR2 SNEGSKA (reference sequence). CDR3 nucleotides: TGCAGTGCTAGAGCCGGGAGTTTTGGTCGGTCAGATACGCAGTATTTT. It codes for CSARAGSFGRSDTQYF.

This chain joins TRBV28 and TRBJ1-2; D is unclear. The CDR3 contains 12 residues. V shed 4 bases and J shed 7 bases, with 10 bases lying between them. Germline CDR1 MDHEN, CDR2 SYDVKM. CDR3 region: CASSSLTGGYTF. CDR3 sequence (DNA): TGTGCCAGCAGTTCCCTGACGGGTGGCTACACCTTC.

The J gene is TRBJ2-5, the V gene TRBV7-2; D is unresolved. CDR3 length: 15 residues. Germline assignment: CDR1 SGHTA and CDR2 FQGNSA. With 3 bases removed from V and 1 base from J, the gap between germline ends came to 12 bases. The CDR3 protein is CASSLSGRLQETQYF. In DNA, the CDR3 is TGTGCCAGCAGCTTGTCCGGACGGCTCCAAGAGACCCAGTACTTC.

This clonotype has just a few counts. The V call is TRBV6-1, the J call TRBJ1-2; TRBD1 matches at 7 bases. The CDR3 length is 13 residues. V lost 6 bases, J lost 8 bases, and 9 bases stayed unmatched. Germline V gene sequence: CDR1 MNHNS, CDR2 SASEGT. The CDR3 region has the DNA TGTGCCAGCAGCCGCGACAGGGTAGTAGGCTACACCTTC. Its protein product is CASSRDRVVGYTF.

This CDR3 is CSVMTGGAYTEAFF. CDR3 bases: TGCAGCGTCATGACAGGGGGCGCCTATACTGAAGCTTTCTTT. The chain couples TRBV29-1 to TRBJ1-1; 10 bases fit TRBD1. The trim removed 6 bases at V and 5 bases at J, leaving 9 bases unmatched. Looked up from germline, CDR1 is SQVTM and CDR2 is ANQGSEA. The CDR3 length is 14 residues.

The chain carries TRBV6-5 and TRBJ2-1; 10 bases align to TRBD1. Germline-derived CDR1 and CDR2 are MNHEY and SVGAGI. The J segment lost 0 bases and the V segment lost 4 bases, leaving 9 bases of the junction unmatched. This CDR3 comprises 18 residues. CDR3 DNA: TGTGCCAGCAGTTCCGGGACAGGGGTCGGGAGCTCCTACAATGAGCAGTTCTTC. This translates into CASSSGTGVGSSYNEQFF.

The CDR3 protein is CASSYLPSGSYEQYF. The CDR3 region has the DNA TGTGCCAGCAGTTACCTCCCTAGCGGCTCCTACGAGCAGTACTTC. This chain uses TRBV6-5 with TRBJ2-7; 7 bases agree with TRBD2. V shed 2 bases, J shed 0 bases, and the junction held 4 bases outside the gene matches. The germline V gene encodes CDR1 MNHEY and CDR2 SVGAGI. The CDR3 has 15 residues.

The chain uses TRBV5-1 and TRBJ1-2; 7 bases line up with TRBD1. The CDR3 covers 16 residues. CDR1 is SGHRS, CDR2 YFSETQ, per germline. The V segment lost 1 base and the J segment 2 bases; nucleotides outside the gene matches: 8. CDR3 loop: CASSLNTGAPNYGYTF. For the CDR3, the DNA is TGCGCCAGCAGCTTGAACACAGGGGCCCCGAACTATGGCTACACCTTC.

The V call is TRBV18, the J call TRBJ1-5; weak D call: TRBD1 (6 bases). CDR3 length: 15 amino acids. Between the trimmed V and J ends, which lost 2 bases and 6 bases, there was a span of 14 bases. In germline, CDR1 is KGHSH, CDR2 LQKENI. The CDR3 coding sequence is TGTGCCAGCTCACCATCACCGGGGGGCTCTCAGCCCCAGCATTTT. Its translation is CASSPSPGGSQPQHF.

Written as DNA, the CDR3 is TGCAGTGCCCCGGGGGGACAGGGTGGTTGGAATGAGCAGTTCTTC. It translates to CSAPGGQGGWNEQFF. The chain carries TRBV20-1 and TRBJ2-1; 9 bases agree with TRBD1. This CDR3 comprises 15 residues. Trimming took 6 bases from V and 7 from J; bases not matched to a gene: 13. Germline values: CDR1 DFQATT, CDR2 SNEGSKA (reference sequence).

The chain recombines TRBV7-2 with TRBJ2-4; TRBD1 matches 10 bases. V lost 4 bases, J lost 3 bases, and 9 bases stayed unmatched. The CDR3 is made up of 17 amino acids. Germline-derived CDR1 and CDR2 are SGHTA and FQGNSA. The CDR3 protein is CASSSPGQGFIKNIQYF. In DNA form, the CDR3 reads TGTGCCAGCAGCTCCCCGGGACAGGGGTTTATCAAAAACATTCAGTACTTC.